The TCR beta chain under discussion was sequenced for a study of blood T cell repertoires in COVID-19. Study-wide context: Material from acute and convalescent COVID-19 was sourced from the United States, Italy and Spain.

Trimming left V 5 bases short and J 7 bases short, with 17 bases between. CDR3 size: 14 residues. Germline V gene data show CDR1 as SGHTA and CDR2 as FQGNSA. Per the original data handling: Using reference gene primer amplification, nucleated cell counts were estimated. Assay used: immunoSEQ multiplex PCR; TCRdb lists only in-frame clones, some missing. That table is the source of V, J and clone size, and D and trimming were worked out from the DNA. The sample carries roughly 240,000 clones, roughly four fifths recorded once. Those enrolled, adults aged roughly 18 to 90 years, came from about two dozen US areas. Each exposed participant met a COVID-19 case in the 2 weeks preceding study entry.

The sequence was collected from a woman aged 35 to 49 who had been exposed to COVID-19. J is TRBJ1-2 and V is TRBV7-2; the D gene is possibly TRBD1 (6 bases). Sequenced material: PBMCs or T cells enriched from blood (not recorded which). The CDR3 nucleotides are TGTGCCAGCAGCGTCGTTTCAGGGGACGGTGGCTACACCTTC. Translating it yields CASSVVSGDGGYTF.